The entry below describes one T cell receptor beta chain. Authors' processing steps: Estimates of nucleated cell counts were drawn from the amplification of reference gene primers. The method was immunoSEQ multiplex PCR; TCRdb's version includes in-frame clones alone and lacks a portion of them. Clonal size and the V and J genes are those of that table, whereas D and trimming came from the DNA. The sample shows some 220,000 clones, about four fifths of them seen only once. The data were taken from a study of blood T cell repertoires in COVID-19. Germline CDR1 reads LNHDA; CDR2 reads SQIVND (reference sequence). The V end lost 9 bases, the J end lost 3 bases, and 15 bases lay between the germline ends. This CDR3 is built from 13 residues.

This TCR derives from a man aged 45-60 years with acute or convalescent COVID-19. The V and J genes are TRBV19 and TRBJ2-7, with D perhaps matching TRBD2 (5 bases). Sequenced material: peripheral blood. The CDR3 region is CASQDLRDYEQYF. The CDR3 region has the DNA TGTGCCAGCCAGGACCTGAGGGACTACGAGCAGTACTTC.